A selection of T cell receptor beta chains follows, all from one sample in a study of blood T cell repertoires in COVID-19. Measured with immunoSEQ multiplex PCR; TCRdb has only the in-frame clones, and not every one. The sample records fewer than 200,000 clones, around nine tenths being singletons. Sequenced sample: peripheral blood. Receptors were obtained from a man aged 55 to 69 with active or convalescent COVID-19. The CDR3 runs from the conserved cysteine through the conserved F or W. The order of the fields is clone size, D gene, J gene, V gene, CDR3 protein, CDR3 DNA. A D gene is named only where the DNA matches it firmly. Expanded clones are given a class, and other clones once, few, many or no size at all.

NA TRBD1 TRBJ1-1 TRBV6-5 CASRIDRANTEAFF TGTGCCAGCAGGATCGACAGGGCGAACACTGAAGCTTTCTTT
NA NA TRBJ2-1 TRBV6-5 CASSSRSPHNEQFF TGTGCCAGCAGCTCCCGGAGCCCCCACAATGAGCAGTTCTTC
NA NA TRBJ2-1 TRBV6-6 CASLYGTGSTEQFF TGTGCCAGCCTCTACGGCACAGGCTCTACTGAGCAGTTCTTC
NA NA TRBJ2-5 TRBV6-6 CASSYSWRQTQETQYF TGTGCCAGCAGTTACTCATGGCGGCAGACCCAAGAGACCCAGTACTTC
NA TRBD1 TRBJ2-2 TRBV5-4 CASSLGTGKGNTGELFF TGTGCCAGCAGCTTGGGGACAGGGAAGGGGAACACCGGGGAGCTGTTTTTT
NA NA TRBJ2-3 TRBV18 CASSPRGITDTQYF TGTGCCAGCTCACCTAGGGGCATCACAGATACGCAGTATTTT
NA NA TRBJ2-4 TRBV11-2 CASSLNEGDIQYF TGTGCCAGCAGCTTAAACGAGGGAGACATTCAGTACTTC
NA TRBD1 TRBJ1-2 TRBV29-1 CSVPAGGYGYTF TGCAGCGTTCCGGCAGGGGGGTATGGCTACACCTTC
NA NA TRBJ2-7 TRBV11-1 CASSLRDTEQYF TGTGCCAGCAGCTTACGGGACACCGAGCAGTACTTC
NA TRBD2 TRBJ2-5 TRBV7-9 CASSLVGGAFQETQYF TGTGCCAGCAGCTTAGTCGGGGGGGCCTTCCAAGAGACCCAGTACTTC
NA TRBD1 TRBJ1-2 TRBV12-3/TRBV12-4 CASRVQGFYGYTF TGTGCCAGCAGGGTACAGGGGTTCTATGGCTACACCTTC
once TRBD2 TRBJ2-7 TRBV27 CASSVGEGYEQYF TGTGCCAGCAGTGTCGGGGAGGGCTACGAGCAGTACTTC